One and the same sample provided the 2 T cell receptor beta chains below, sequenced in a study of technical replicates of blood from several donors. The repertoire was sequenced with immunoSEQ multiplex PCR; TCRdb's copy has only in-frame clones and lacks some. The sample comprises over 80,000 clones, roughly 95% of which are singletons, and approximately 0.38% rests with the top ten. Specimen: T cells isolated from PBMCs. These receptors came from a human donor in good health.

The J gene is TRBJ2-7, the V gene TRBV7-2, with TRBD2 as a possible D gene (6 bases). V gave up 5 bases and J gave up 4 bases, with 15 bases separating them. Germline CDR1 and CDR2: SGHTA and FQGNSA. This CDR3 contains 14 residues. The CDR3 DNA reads TGTGCCAGCAGCGCACGGGACTTCTTATACGAGCAGTACTTC. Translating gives CASSARDFLYEQYF.

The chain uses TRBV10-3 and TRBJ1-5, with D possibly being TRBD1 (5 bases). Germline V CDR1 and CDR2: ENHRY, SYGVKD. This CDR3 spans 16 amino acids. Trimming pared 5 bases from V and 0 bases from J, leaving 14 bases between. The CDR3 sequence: CAISTVGPNSNQPQHF. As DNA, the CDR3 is TGTGCCATCAGTACGGTGGGGCCGAATAGCAATCAGCCCCAGCATTTT.